Included here is one TCR beta chain sequence, with context. Its target is unknown. The data were obtained in a study of CD8 T cells in ankylosing spondylitis. Study-level results: Reportedly, significant enrichment of disease-linked clones occurred in matched ankylosing spondylitis synovial fluid. There was a TCR beta motif, made of several highly homologous variants, that appeared characteristic of ankylosing spondylitis blood. Relatively rare in peripheral blood, disease-linked clones were also CD8+.

TCRdb reprocessed the 5' RACE reads via MiXCR and lists one record per CDR3 protein. Of 200,000 to 300,000 distinct CDR3 sequences listed, 24% are singletons. Sample: blood, either unsorted or a sorted T cell fraction (not recorded which). This receptor was identified in a male donor with ankylosing spondylitis or in good health (not recorded which).

CDR3: CATRGTGGTGANVLTF. DNA of the CDR3: TGTGCCACCAGAGGGACAGGGGGCACTGGGGCCAACGTCCTGACTTTC. The genes are TRBV10-3 and TRBJ2-6, with 12 bases aligning to TRBD1. The CDR3 runs 16 residues. The germline CDR1 and CDR2 sequences are ENHRY and SYGVKD. V dropped 10 bases and J dropped 2; count of bases not matched to a gene: 6.